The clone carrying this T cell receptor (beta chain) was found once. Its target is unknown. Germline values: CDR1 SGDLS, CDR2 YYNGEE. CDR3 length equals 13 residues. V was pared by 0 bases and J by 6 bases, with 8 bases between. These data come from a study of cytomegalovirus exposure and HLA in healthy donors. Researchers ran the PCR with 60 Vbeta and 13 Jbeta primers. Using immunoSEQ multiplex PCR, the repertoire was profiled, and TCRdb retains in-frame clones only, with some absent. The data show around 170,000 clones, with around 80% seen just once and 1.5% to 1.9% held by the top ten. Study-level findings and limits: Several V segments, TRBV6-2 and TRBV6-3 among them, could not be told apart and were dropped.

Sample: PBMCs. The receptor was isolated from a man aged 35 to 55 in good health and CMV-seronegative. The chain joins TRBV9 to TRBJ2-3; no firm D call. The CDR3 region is CASSVVAADTQYF. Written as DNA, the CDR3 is TGTGCCAGCAGCGTAGTGGCAGCGGATACGCAGTATTTT.